This T cell receptor beta chain emerged from a study of cytomegalovirus exposure and HLA in healthy donors (dated 2017 in TCRdb). A note on the overall study: According to an earlier analysis of a few hundred of the donors, about 180 million T cells yielded some 110 million unique TCR beta sequences and 276 Gb of sequence data. The later analysis used no new phenotypic data to find candidate immune exposures, relying instead on TCR beta sequences and their occurrence across donors. A few DR-DQ haplotypes were handled as single units for association and clustering because linkage in the cohort was strong. The aim of the study was to test whether cataloging public T cell receptors could identify signatures of past pathogen exposure. Across approximately 400 genotyped donors of the cohort, an average of about 240,000 unique TCR beta nucleotide sequences per donor were sequenced, and approximately 17% of those sequences were non-productive. Along with the roughly 700-subject first cohort, a separate validation cohort of over 90 different subjects was used. The genetic ancestry cluster associated with self-reported Caucasian donors included about 84% of the approximately 430 genotyped donors. Using immunosequencing, the study profiled T cell repertoires from about 650 subjects and related those repertoires to cytomegalovirus serostatus. The number of typed donors differed by locus: roughly 629-640 for A, B, C, DRB1 and DQB1; some 500 for DQA1; 606 for DPA1; and about 450 for DPB1. Donor age, sex, ethnicity and CMV serostatus were compiled alongside the repertoire data. An early release covering roughly 600 HLA-typed donors comprised about 290 gigabases of sequencing data and tens of millions of unique TCR sequences. Genome-wide SNP genotypes for about 65% of the roughly 670 donors were used in a later genetic analysis, which treated that subset as a discovery cohort. HLA typing included class I and class II loci at four-digit resolution. To predict cytomegalovirus infection status, the study brought together high-throughput TCR immunosequencing, statistical association of individual TCRs with disease status, and machine learning. Every repertoire in the discovery cohort had been generated on one and the same sequencing platform. A later analysis re-analyzed previously published TCR beta repertoires from 650 to 800 donors and added high-resolution HLA genotyping to study TCR occurrence patterns. In an earlier analysis of 587 of the donors, high-throughput TCR beta sequencing was used to judge whether each TCR beta V gene segment behaved as functional or pseudogenic. Results the study describes overall, beyond this receptor: In a later analysis, HLA-associated TCR beta chains were found to be more clonally expanded and to have lower generation probabilities than equally common non-associated chains. The cohort was sequenced for TCR beta chains only, and without alpha or paired-chain data the features that could be detected were limited. Because counts were too low, roughly 18 rarely observed V segments, including chromosome 9 orphons, were left out of the earlier analysis of roughly 600 of the donors. Because HLA typing was missing for some donors at each locus, association tests included only the typed subset. A group of highly shared sequence variants was considered likely to be a technical artifact of the sequencing pipeline. In both the original and validation cohorts, the classifier was reported to diagnose cytomegalovirus status with high specificity and sensitivity. Some IMGT-functional V segments, including TRBV6-2 and TRBV6-3, could not be told apart with the 87-base-pair reads, so those segments were excluded. According to a later analysis, most CMV-associated TCR beta chains appeared to be HLA-restricted, and the HLA associations seemed to be driven largely by CMV exposure. Strong co-occurrence of HLA alleles, especially DR and DQ, made assigning TCR associations to individual alleles difficult. Most TCR sequences were observed very rarely across donors, whereas some public TCRs were present in many individuals. V-gene and J-gene trimming of TCR beta chains was associated with a missense DCLRE1C variant in a later genetic analysis, and the association was replicated in an independent cohort. Presence/absence analyses assumed roughly uniform sequencing depth across donors, an assumption that may not hold. In a later analysis, 16,951 TCR beta sequences were associated with specific HLA alleles at a false discovery rate of 0.05. A later genetic analysis reported fewer N-insertions in productive TCRs among donors in an Asian-associated ancestry cluster than the roughly 700-donor mean. A further reported finding was that TCR beta sequences accurately predicted the HLA-A and HLA-B alleles for most subjects in the first cohort. For the cohort, immune exposure information was limited to CMV serostatus. The authors suggested that the approach could potentially be generalized to other disease states and immunological phenotypes. In a later analysis, several top co-occurrence clusters were reported to appear linked to parvovirus B19, influenza, CMV and Epstein-Barr virus. In vitro tests confirmed that three of the cytomegalovirus-associated TCR beta chains recognize cytomegalovirus antigens. Linkage disequilibrium might explain the correlated functional status among segregating V segments, but an unknown experimental factor could not be ruled out. The study gave a list of over 150 TCR beta chains associated with cytomegalovirus. In an earlier analysis of some 540 of the donors, most TCR beta V segments appeared in productive rearrangements about 87% or about 30% of the time, broadly matching IMGT annotations. According to a later analysis, TCR association rates differed among HLA loci, with DRB1 alleles showing the most associated TCRs and HLA-C alleles showing the fewest.

Receptor amplification or capture employed the immunoSEQ multiplex PCR assay. A mixture of 60 forward primers for TCR Vbeta segments and 13 reverse primers for TCR Jbeta segments was used in the multiplex PCR. Amplification of the CDR3 region of rearranged TCR beta genes was performed with a multiplex PCR assay on genomic DNA. The Illumina HiSeq System was used to sequence the amplified TCR beta libraries as 87-base-pair reads. The authors processed their data as follows. A later analysis tallied tens of millions of unique TCR beta chains across the 666 repertoires, and 10 million to 11 million of those chains were shared by two or more donors. A nearest-neighbor algorithm error-corrected the raw reads and collapsed the reads into unique sequences, merging closely related sequences to remove PCR and sequencing errors. V, D and J gene segments were assigned by aligning CDR3 sequences to IMGT reference sequences. Each retained sequence needed at least a six-nucleotide match to both a V gene segment and a J gene segment. Rearrangements were called productive when the CDR3 lacked stop codons and stayed in frame with V and J; all others were non-productive. CDR3 was defined according to IMGT convention as the region running from the second conserved V-encoded cysteine to the conserved J-encoded phenylalanine. Sequences without an unambiguous match to a single V gene segment were excluded from the earlier analysis of over 500 of the donors. In an earlier analysis of a few hundred of the donors, V segments were called functional above 56.7% productive rearrangements and were called segregating when the between-donor standard deviation exceeded 5%. A statistical classification framework was built to diagnose cytomegalovirus status from the catalog of TCR beta chain sequences. A later analysis assigned V and J genes by comparing TCR nucleotide sequences with IMGT/GENE-DB human TR gene sequences. In a later analysis, CDR3 sequences and most-parsimonious VDJ recombination scenarios were assigned using the TCRdist pipeline. In a later analysis, every TCR beta chain was defined by the combination of its CDR3 amino acid sequence and its V-gene family, and reads without a unique V-gene family were dropped. As a way to deal with suspected cross-contamination and a sequencing artifact, a later analysis dropped over 550 nucleotide sequences that were highly shared and had low generation probability. In a later analysis, a clonal expansion index for each public chain was calculated from normalized within-repertoire ranks of inferred template counts. A later analysis computed generation probabilities with a VDJ recombination model fitted to out-of-frame rearrangements, and checked the results against IGoR. A later analysis scored TCR-TCR, TCR-HLA and TCR-CMV co-occurrence with hypergeometric tests, applying a repertoire-size bias correction to TCR pairs. In a later analysis, false discovery rates were estimated by permuting HLA or CMV assignments 20 times. In a later analysis, co-occurring TCRs were grouped using DBSCAN, and TCRdist sequence similarity was added for clustering within HLA-allele-positive subsets. Co-occurrence clustering excluded repertoires with fewer than 30,000 or more than 120,000 public chains, plus five with anomalous nucleotide sharing. This is the immuneACCESS table as TCRdb keeps it, with only in-frame sequences that have V and J called. A part of the clones is gone; compared with another copy, unresolved V genes explain less than half, and the rest is unexplained. Clone size and the V and J calls come from that table; the DNA yielded D and trimming. This sample lists more than 150,000 clones; around 76% were detected once. 1.5% of the sample rests with the top ten.

The cohort consisted of 666 healthy bone marrow donors. Cohort members were all nominally healthy when sampled, although unrecorded immune exposures were likely present. The donor tested CMV seronegative, placing the donor among the 350 or so seronegative members of the cohort. Each donor provided a peripheral blood sample, and peripheral blood mononuclear cells were used for TCR beta sequencing. Genomic DNA extraction from the blood cell samples was performed with the Qiagen DNeasy Blood Extraction Kit. From cysteine to phenylalanine, the CDR3 is 15 amino acids long. CDR3 DNA is the only sequence kept; it has 45 bases, read in frame from the first base. The junction shows trimming of 4 bases on V and 0 bases on J, and the gene matches do not reach 4 bases of it. CDR1 is given as MNHEY and CDR2 as SMNVEV, both from the germline V gene (reference sequence). A remark on this clone: The target of this receptor is not known. Per-base qualities were not stored, and no clone one base away is much larger.

This TCR came from a man aged 40-55 years in good health and CMV-seronegative. The chain joins TRBV27 to TRBJ1-1; a stretch of 8 junction bases matches TRBD1. Sequenced material: PBMCs. The sequence in DNA is TGTGCCAGCAGTTCACGACAGGGGTTGAACACTGAAGCTTTCTTT. Its coded protein is CASSSRQGLNTEAFF.